The 11 T cell receptor beta chains in this list originate from one sample, sequenced in a study of identical twins. TCRdb independently ran MiXCR on the 5' RACE reads; one entry per CDR3 protein. The sample lists some 1,700,000 distinct CDR3 sequences, under 35% seen once, with around 0.3% in the top ten. The material sequenced was cord blood. The receptors here all came from a newborn girl in good health.

The chain recombines TRBV20-1 with TRBJ2-1; 7 bases match TRBD2. Trimming cost V 4 bases and J 4 bases; bases outside gene matches: 16. The length of the CDR3 is 17 residues. Germline CDR1 is DFQATT and CDR2 is SNEGSKA (reference sequence). The CDR3 DNA reads TGCAGTGCTACCCACTATAAAGTGGGGGGGTATTACAATGAGCAGTTCTTC. This encodes CSATHYKVGGYYNEQFF.

Notes on this clonotype: This may be a read error, as it is one base from a much larger clone. Written as DNA, the CDR3 is TGCAGCGCTGTGACAGGCTTGGGCTATGGCTACACCTTC. Its protein is CSAVTGLGYGYTF. V usage is TRBV29-1 and J usage is TRBJ1-2; D possibly corresponds to TRBD1 (6 bases). Trimming stripped 7 bases from V and 4 bases from J, with 16 bases between. The CDR3 sequence is 13 residues long. Germline V gene sequence: CDR1 SQVTM, CDR2 ANQGSEA.

At least ten counts were recorded for this clonotype. J is TRBJ1-2 and V is TRBV27, with no clear D. The CDR3 length is 13 residues. Germline V gene lookup returns CDR1 MNHEY and CDR2 SMNVEV (reference sequence). V was shortened by 3 bases and J by 2 bases, with 7 bases between the two germline ends. The CDR3 reads CASSFRRNYGYTF. The CDR3 DNA reads as TGTGCCAGCAGTTTTAGGAGGAACTATGGCTACACCTTC.

The chain employs TRBV9 and TRBJ2-7; D tentatively reads TRBD1 or TRBD2 (5 bases each). Looked up from germline, CDR1 is SGDLS and CDR2 is YYNGEE. V was pared by 3 bases and J by 7 bases, with 14 bases between. The CDR3 extends over 13 amino acids. The CDR3 DNA reads as TGTGCCAGCAGCGACCGGGGCTACAATGAGCAGTACTTC. This translates into CASSDRGYNEQYF.

This clonotype has only a few counts. The V gene is TRBV4-1, the J gene TRBJ1-2; a weak D match, TRBD1 (5 bases). V was trimmed by 2 bases and J by 0 bases, leaving 16 bases between them. The germline gives CDR1 MGHRA, CDR2 YSYEKL. This CDR3 has 17 residues. The DNA for the CDR3 is TGCGCCAGCAGCCAACTTTATGCAGGGACCGCTAACTATGGCTACACCTTC. Translated: CASSQLYAGTANYGYTF.

At least ten counts were recorded for this clonotype. The chain joins TRBV4-1 to TRBJ1-1; D is undetermined. Germline V gene sequence: CDR1 MGHRA, CDR2 YSYEKL. Trimming pared 0 bases from V and 8 bases from J, leaving 4 bases between. The CDR3 covers 11 residues. CDR3 DNA: TGCGCCAGCAGCCAAGATTCCGAAGCTTTCTTT. Its protein is CASSQDSEAFF.

The V call is TRBV7-8, the J call TRBJ2-2, with D possibly being TRBD1 (6 bases). CDR1 and CDR2 from the germline V gene are SGHVS and FQNEAQ. This CDR3 comprises 16 residues. Trimming took 2 bases from V and 3 from J, leaving 13 bases between them. The CDR3 bases are TGTGCCAGCAGCTTAACTTTACGACAGGACACCGGGGAGCTGTTTTTT. It is translated as CASSLTLRQDTGELFF.

This clonotype was detected ten times or more. The genes are TRBV5-1 and TRBJ2-1, with D unresolved. Trimming shortened V by 0 bases and J by 2 bases, and 6 bases separated the two germline ends. The germline V gene encodes CDR1 SGHRS and CDR2 YFSETQ. The CDR3 covers 14 residues. This CDR3 is CASSLALAYNEQFF. CDR3 nucleotide sequence: TGCGCCAGCAGCTTGGCGCTTGCCTACAATGAGCAGTTCTTC.

The chain couples TRBV4-1 to TRBJ1-2; weak D call: TRBD1 (6 bases). Trimming took off 0 bases at V and 5 bases at J, with 13 bases between the two ends. Germline V lookup: CDR1 MGHRA, CDR2 YSYEKL. The CDR3 runs 15 residues. The CDR3 nucleotides read TGCGCCAGCAGCCAAGATAAGACAGGCCTATATGGCTACACCTTC. Translating gives CASSQDKTGLYGYTF.

In this sample, this clonotype turned up a few times. The chain links TRBV6-5 to TRBJ1-2, with D tentatively TRBD1 (5 bases). Germline CDR1 reads MNHEY; CDR2 reads SVGAGI. The germline V and J ends were trimmed by 6 bases and 3 bases, with 17 bases remaining between them. The CDR3 length is 15 residues. The CDR3: CASSEGRGMDYGYTF. CDR3 nucleotides: TGTGCCAGCAGCGAAGGGCGGGGGATGGACTATGGCTACACCTTC.

The chain couples TRBV10-3 to TRBJ2-7; D perhaps matches TRBD2 (6 bases). Germline CDR1 ENHRY, CDR2 SYGVKD. Trimming removed 2 bases from V and 0 bases from J, with 11 bases in between. The CDR3 is 15 residues long. CDR3 in amino acids: CAISEPGGSSYEQYF. The CDR3 DNA reads TGTGCCATCAGTGAGCCCGGGGGAAGCTCCTACGAGCAGTACTTC.